This TCR beta chain was profiled in a study of preoperative IRX-2 immunotherapy in early breast cancer. Treatment of the sample: preoperative locoregional IRX-2 cytokine immunotherapy. This phase Ib study tested locoregional IRX-2 cytokine immunotherapy given before surgery. The repertoire was sequenced with immunoSEQ multiplex PCR; TCRdb's copy has only in-frame clones and lacks some. The sample includes 30,000 to 45,000 clones, roughly four fifths of them seen just once. Per the germline V gene, CDR1 is KGHSH and CDR2 is LQKENI. V dropped 2 bases and J dropped 0 bases, with 10 bases sitting between them. The CDR3 contains 15 residues.

The J gene is TRBJ1-1, the V gene TRBV18, with no clear D. The sequencing used lymph node tissue, collected after IRX-2 immunotherapy. The source is a human donor with breast cancer. CDR3 DNA: TGTGCCAGCTCACCAGATCAGGCTCTGAACACTGAAGCTTTCTTT. Protein product: CASSPDQALNTEAFF.